What follows are 7 T cell receptor beta chains derived from one specimen sequenced in a study of T-cell memory formation after mild COVID-19. Each CDR3 protein gets one entry after TCRdb re-called the 5' RACE reads with MiXCR. The sample lists 580,000 or so distinct CDR3 sequences; 15% to 20% were seen once. Sequencing was done on a sample of PBMCs or a T cell subset sorted from them (not recorded which). These receptors were obtained from an adult woman who had mild COVID-19 (a few samples of this study predate the infection). Cell type and time point are not known.

The rearrangement uses TRBV6-6 and TRBJ2-1; D gene uncertain. Germline V gene data show CDR1 as MNHNY and CDR2 as SVGAGI (reference sequence). The CDR3 totals 14 residues. Trimming took off 0 bases at V and 5 bases at J, with 8 bases between the two ends. CDR3 bases: TGTGCCAGCAGTTACTCAGGCCTCCACAATGAGCAGTTCTTC. This encodes CASSYSGLHNEQFF.

This clonotype was observed a few times. Here the CDR3 DNA reads TGTGCCAGCAGCGCCCTCCGGGACTCTACCTACAATGAGCAGTTCTTC. Its protein is CASSALRDSTYNEQFF. V gene TRBV11-2 combines with J gene TRBJ2-1; D is possibly TRBD2 (6 bases). V was shortened by 5 bases and J by 2 bases, with 16 bases between the two germline ends. The CDR3 sequence is 16 residues long. Germline CDR1 and CDR2: SGHAT and FQNNGV.

This clonotype was detected only a few times. This chain connects TRBV10-3 to TRBJ1-1; 7 bases map to TRBD1. Trimming cost V 7 bases and J 2 bases; bases outside gene matches: 4. The CDR3 has 13 amino acids. In germline, CDR1 is ENHRY, CDR2 SYGVKD. The CDR3 region is CAINRGGNTEAFF. The DNA of the CDR3 is TGTGCCATCAACAGGGGCGGAAACACTGAAGCTTTCTTT.

This chain joins TRBV2 and TRBJ1-5; TRBD1 is a possible D gene (5 bases). Germline CDR1 is SNHLY and CDR2 is FYNNEI. There are 12 residues in the CDR3. V was clipped by 8 bases and J by 3 bases, with 8 bases between them. This CDR3 is CASGHYNQPQHF. The CDR3 coding sequence is TGTGCCAGCGGACACTACAATCAGCCCCAGCATTTT.

The chain has TRBV2 and TRBJ1-4; D is undetermined. With 6 bases removed from V and 5 bases from J, the gap between germline ends came to 16 bases. CDR3 length equals 15 residues. Looked up from germline, CDR1 is SNHLY and CDR2 is FYNNEI. CDR3 nucleotide sequence: TGTGCCAGCAGAAGGTCCGCCCAACTGAATGAAAAACTGTTTTTT. Translation: CASRRSAQLNEKLFF.

The table lists this clonotype with a few counts. The chain joins TRBV19 to TRBJ1-5, with a possible D match to TRBD1 (5 bases). Germline CDR1 LNHDA, CDR2 SQIVND (reference sequence). CDR3 size: 15 residues. Trimming removed 4 bases from V and 0 bases from J, with 10 bases in between. The CDR3: CASSTETDSNQPQHF. In DNA form, the CDR3 reads TGTGCCAGTAGTACCGAGACAGATAGCAATCAGCCCCAGCATTTT. Complete variable domain (other parts from reference TRBV19 and TRBJ1-5): DGGITQSPKYLFRKEGQNVTLSCEQNLNHDAMYWYRQDPGQGLRLIYYSQIVNDFQKGDIAEGYSVSREKKESFPLTVTSAQKNPTAFYLCASSTETDSNQPQHFGDGTRLSIL.

Only a few counts were recorded for this clonotype. The chain uses TRBV27 and TRBJ1-6, with 8 bases fitting TRBD1. The CDR3 has 15 amino acids. Germline loops: CDR1 MNHEY, CDR2 SMNVEV (reference sequence). Germline trimming cut 4 bases from V and 10 bases from J; bases unmatched to any gene: 9. The CDR3 here is CASSSSRTGWSPLHF. The CDR3 nucleotides are TGTGCCAGCAGTTCCTCCCGGACAGGGTGGTCACCCCTCCACTTT.